This passage covers 31 T cell receptor beta chains from one sample sequenced in a study of CXCR3-negative and CXCR3-positive naive CD8 T cells. The method, 5' RACE with UMI labels, was used to prepare the TRB cDNA libraries. TCRdb reanalyzed the 5' RACE reads and collapses them to one entry per CDR3 protein, without DNA. This sample's clone table lists under 55,000 distinct CDR3 sequences. Sequenced input: memory CD8+ T cells from blood. These receptors originate from a human donor in good health. Some clones in this sample may be carry-over from other donors' samples.

The chain employs TRBV4-3 and TRBJ1-1. Germline CDR1 and CDR2: LGHNA and YSLEER. This CDR3 region has 15 residues. The CDR3 spells CASSQDRALNTEAFF.

The chain uses TRBV27 and TRBJ1-2; TCRdb indicates TRBD1, and absent DNA this call remains unverified. Germline CDR1 reads MNHEY; CDR2 reads SMNVEV (reference sequence). The CDR3 contains 15 residues. This CDR3 reads CASTDHQGVGYGYTF.

The chain links TRBV7-8 to TRBJ2-2; TCRdb's D call of TRBD1 is untestable without DNA. The CDR3 is made up of 15 amino acids. Germline V lookup: CDR1 SGHVS, CDR2 FQNEAQ. CDR3: CASSPTRTVTGELFF.

The CDR3 is CASSRGGAVNEQYF. The V gene is TRBV5-1, the J gene TRBJ2-7; checking the TCRdb D call of TRBD1 is not possible without DNA. The CDR3 has 14 residues. Germline loops: CDR1 SGHRS, CDR2 YFSETQ.

The chain has TRBV12-3 or TRBV12-4 and TRBJ2-2; TCRdb picks TRBD2, but there is no DNA to check that call. There are 14 residues in the CDR3. CDR3 in amino acids: CASSPPLGTGELFF.

CDR3 protein: CASQEGGTATYEQYF. The V gene is TRBV2, the J gene TRBJ2-7; the D call of TRBD2 rests on TCRdb alone, since no DNA is present to check it. The germline V gene encodes CDR1 SNHLY and CDR2 FYNNEI. This CDR3 contains 15 residues.

The V gene is TRBV7-6, the J gene TRBJ2-7. Germline V gives CDR1 SGHVS, CDR2 FNYEAQ. This CDR3 has 13 amino acids. The CDR3 sequence: CASSAGPTYEQYF.

The V gene is TRBV29-1, the J gene TRBJ2-1; as DNA is missing, the TRBD2 call by TCRdb cannot be tested. CDR1 and CDR2 (germline): SQVTM, ANQGSEA. This CDR3 is built from 13 residues. The CDR3 is CSGGLAGANEQFF.

The chain is built from TRBV4-3 and TRBJ1-2; the TCRdb D gene call, TRBD1, has no DNA to confirm it. This CDR3 has 14 amino acids. From germline, CDR1 is LGHNA and CDR2 YSLEER. CDR3 amino acids: CASSPPGQSYGYTF.

The rearrangement joins TRBV29-1 to TRBJ1-2; TCRdb's D call of TRBD1 is untestable without DNA. This CDR3 comprises 12 residues. Looked up from germline, CDR1 is SQVTM and CDR2 is ANQGSEA. This CDR3 is CSVEWGPNGYTF. Full variable domain (missing parts from reference TRBV29-1 and TRBJ1-2): SAVISQKPSRDICQRGTSLTIQCQVDSQVTMMFWYRQQPGQSLTLIATANQGSEATYESGFVIDKFPISRPNLTFSTLTVSNMSPEDSSIYLCSVEWGPNGYTFGSGTRLTVV.

This chain uses TRBV5-1 with TRBJ2-5; TCRdb's D gene call, TRBD2, goes unchecked for lack of DNA. Germline CDR1 and CDR2: SGHRS and YFSETQ. The CDR3 has 18 residues. CDR3 protein: CASSPGTSGGDYQETQYF.

The V gene is TRBV11-2, the J gene TRBJ2-7; TCRdb selects TRBD1, and the lack of DNA leaves this call unchecked. CDR3 size: 15 residues. Germline CDR1 SGHAT, CDR2 FQNNGV. CDR3 sequence reads: CASCQETGGSYEQYF.

The chain carries TRBV10-3 and TRBJ1-2. Germline V gives CDR1 ENHRY, CDR2 SYGVKD. This CDR3 has 13 residues. The CDR3 sequence: CAISGTGNYGYTF.

The chain is built from TRBV12-3 or TRBV12-4 and TRBJ2-7; absent DNA, TCRdb's TRBD2 call cannot be checked. CDR3 length: 16 amino acids. The CDR3 spells CASSLGESGPTYEQYF.

The CDR3: CASSEDPFEQYF. The J gene is TRBJ2-7, the V gene TRBV25-1. Germline CDR1 MGHDK, CDR2 SYGVNS. This CDR3 has 12 residues.

The chain recombines TRBV21-1 with TRBJ2-5; TCRdb calls TRBD1, which cannot be checked without DNA. TRBV21-1 is tagged as a pseudogene. The CDR3 consists of 13 residues. CDR3 loop: CASQKGPQETQYF.

The V call is TRBV12-3 or TRBV12-4, the J call TRBJ1-5. The CDR3 is 15 amino acids. Here the CDR3 reads CASSLAGFRNQPQHF.

This chain connects TRBV5-1 to TRBJ2-1. Germline V gene data show CDR1 as SGHRS and CDR2 as YFSETQ. The CDR3 contains 12 residues. This chain's CDR3 is CASSPDPNEQFF. Looking up the rest from reference TRBV5-1 and TRBJ2-1 gives the full variable domain: KAGVTQTPRYLIKTRGQQVTLSCSPISGHRSVSWYQQTPGQGLQFLFEYFSETQRNKGNFPGRFSGRQFSNSRSEMNVSTLELGDSALYLCASSPDPNEQFFGPGTRLTVL.

The chain links TRBV19 to TRBJ2-7; the TRBD1 assignment by TCRdb is unverifiable without DNA. CDR1 is LNHDA, CDR2 SQIVND, per germline (reference sequence). The CDR3 totals 15 residues. The CDR3 reads CASSPPPDSSYEQYF.

The CDR3: CASSYPVRGGGPEAFF. The V and J genes are TRBV6-2 or TRBV6-3 and TRBJ1-1; TCRdb proposes TRBD1, but this gene call is untestable without DNA. The CDR3 totals 16 residues. Germline V gives CDR1 MNHEY, CDR2 SVGEGT.

The chain links TRBV2 to TRBJ2-7. CDR3 length: 13 amino acids. Germline values: CDR1 SNHLY, CDR2 FYNNEI. The CDR3: CASSGEEKYEQYF.

V gene TRBV28 combines with J gene TRBJ1-1. CDR3 size: 14 residues. Germline V gene lookup returns CDR1 MDHEN and CDR2 SYDVKM. The CDR3 reads CASSPEGIRTEAFF. Complete variable domain (other parts from reference TRBV28 and TRBJ1-1): DVKVTQSSRYLVKRTGEKVFLECVQDMDHENMFWYRQDPGLGLRLIYFSYDVKMKEKGDIPEGYSVSREKKERFSLILESASTNQTSMYLCASSPEGIRTEAFFGQGTRLTVV.

The J gene is TRBJ2-1, the V gene TRBV6-2 or TRBV6-3; the TCRdb D gene call, TRBD1, has no DNA to confirm it. CDR3 size: 17 residues. In germline, CDR1 is MNHEY, CDR2 SVGEGT. CDR3 loop: CASSYSRPGGRYNEQFF.

The chain employs TRBV6-5 and TRBJ1-1; TCRdb proposes TRBD1, but this gene call is untestable without DNA. Germline CDR1 reads MNHEY; CDR2 reads SVGAGI. The CDR3 is 13 residues long. CDR3 loop: CASGQGLDTEAFF.

This chain links TRBV14 with TRBJ2-1; TCRdb's assignment of TRBD1 cannot be checked, as there is no DNA. Germline assignment: CDR1 SGHDN and CDR2 FVKESK. This CDR3 region has 15 residues. This CDR3 reads CASSQARRDHNEQFF.

The V and J genes are TRBV27 and TRBJ1-6; TCRdb returns TRBD1, unconfirmable since there is no DNA. Germline V gene lookup returns CDR1 MNHEY and CDR2 SMNVEV (reference sequence). The CDR3 consists of 15 residues. The CDR3 reads CASMSPGAMNSPLHF.

CDR3 region: CASSLDLRRENTEAFF. The V gene is TRBV7-8, the J gene TRBJ1-1. The CDR3 contains 16 residues. Germline CDR1 reads SGHVS; CDR2 reads FQNEAQ.

J is TRBJ2-7 and V is TRBV7-2. The CDR3 has 13 residues. The germline gives CDR1 SGHTA, CDR2 FQGNSA. CDR3 sequence: CASRDFTGYEQYF.

The chain joins TRBV10-1 to TRBJ1-6; the D gene TCRdb calls, TRBD1, cannot be checked with no DNA. The CDR3 length is 15 residues. In germline, CDR1 is WNHNN, CDR2 SYGVQD (reference sequence). CDR3 residues: CASSGDRGDNSPLHF.

V usage is TRBV12-3 or TRBV12-4 and J usage is TRBJ2-1; TCRdb outputs TRBD2, but without DNA this stays unchecked. The CDR3 contains 15 residues. This CDR3 reads CASSLTTSGGVEQFF.

The chain employs TRBV5-1 and TRBJ2-1; TCRdb's assignment of TRBD2 cannot be checked, as there is no DNA. CDR3 length equals 15 residues. From germline, CDR1 is SGHRS and CDR2 YFSETQ. CDR3 loop: CASSLERLAGTDTFF.